This T cell receptor (beta chain) emerged from a study of blood T cell repertoires in COVID-19. Whole-study context: PBMCs, B-cell-depleted T cells, or T cells provided the cDNA or gDNA that made up the material.

CDR3 length: 16 amino acids. Germline CDR1 is LNHDA and CDR2 is SQIVND (reference sequence). The V and J ends lost 1 base and 8 bases, in that order; junction bases with no gene match: 8. In the authors' methods: By means of reference gene primer amplification, nucleated cell counts were estimated. Only in-frame clones appear in the TCRdb table, and some are missing; sequencing was by immunoSEQ multiplex PCR. That table furnishes V, J and clone size, whereas the DNA furnished D and trimming. The sample shows 250,000 to 300,000 clones, approximately 86% of them seen only once. This chain connects TRBV19 to TRBJ1-6, with TRBD1 matching over 7 bases. Sequenced sample: peripheral blood. The origin of this receptor is a man aged 30-40 years with active or convalescent COVID-19. CDR3 in DNA: TGTGCCAGTAGTATAGGCAAACAGGGGTTTCATTCACCCCTCCACTTT. Translation gives CASSIGKQGFHSPLHF.